This T cell receptor beta chain emerged from a study of cytomegalovirus exposure and HLA in healthy donors. Turning to the study itself: Unique TCRs from HLA-typed donors, around 79 million of them, were held in an early data release.

Both 60 Vbeta primers and 13 Jbeta primers went into the PCR. Sequencing used immunoSEQ multiplex PCR; TCRdb keeps in-frame clones, though not all of them. The data show about 130,000 clones, with roughly 75% seen just once and 5% to 6% held by the top ten. The CDR3 runs to 14 residues. Germline V gene lookup returns CDR1 SNHLY and CDR2 FYNNEI. Trimming removed 6 bases from V and 4 bases from J, with 13 bases in between. Study observations and caveats: Versus the approximately 670-donor mean, an Asian-associated ancestry cluster reportedly showed fewer N-insertions in a later analysis. Most TCR sequences were rare, but some public TCRs occurred in many donors. An observed cluster of highly shared sequence variants was recorded as a likely sequencing artifact.

Turning to this clone: Its antigen is still unknown.

This sequence was found in a man aged 25 to 45 in good health and CMV-seronegative. Sequenced: PBMCs. The chain carries TRBV2 and TRBJ1-3; D call uncertain. The CDR3 nucleotides read TGTGCCAGCAGCGACGAGAGGGCGGGAAACACCATATATTTT. Its protein product is CASSDERAGNTIYF. The complete variable domain, with remaining parts taken from reference TRBV2 and TRBJ1-3, reads EPEVTQTPSHQVTQMGQEVILRCVPISNHLYFYWYRQILGQKVEFLVSFYNNEISEKSEIFDDQFSVERPDGSNFTLKIRSTKLEDSAMYFCASSDERAGNTIYFGEGSWLTVV.